A selection of T cell receptor beta chains follows, all from one sample in a study of CD8+CD57+ T cells in acquired aplastic anemia. Using its own MiXCR run on the reads, TCRdb lists one record per CDR3 protein. The table has 150,000 to 200,000 distinct CDR3 sequences, 35% to 55% seen once. The specimen was sorted CD4+, CD8+, or CD8+CD57+ T cells (not recorded which) from PBMCs. The receptors come from a human donor in good health. Each CDR3 is given with its conserved first and last residue. A D gene is named only where the DNA matches it firmly. Only part of the rows carry a size: once, few, many, or a class if the clone is expanded.

v_call: TRBV15
d_call: -
clone_size: -
j_call: TRBJ2-7
cdr3_aa: CATSRDFGASYEQYF
cdr3_nt: TGTGCCACCAGCAGAGATTTTGGGGCCTCCTACGAGCAGTACTTC

v_call: TRBV11-2
d_call: -
clone_size: many
j_call: TRBJ1-3
cdr3_aa: CASSLDLTARNTIYF
cdr3_nt: TGTGCCAGCAGCTTAGACCTCACTGCAAGAAACACCATATATTTT

v_call: TRBV24-1
d_call: -
clone_size: -
j_call: TRBJ1-5
cdr3_aa: CATSELYRNGSNQPQHF
cdr3_nt: TGTGCCACCAGTGAGCTATACAGGAACGGGAGCAATCAGCCCCAGCATTTT

v_call: TRBV7-2
d_call: -
clone_size: many
j_call: TRBJ2-3
cdr3_aa: CASSLGVSTDTQYF
cdr3_nt: TGTGCCAGCAGCCTAGGGGTTAGCACAGATACGCAGTATTTT

v_call: TRBV5-1
d_call: -
clone_size: -
j_call: TRBJ2-7
cdr3_aa: CASSLDPPSYEQYF
cdr3_nt: TGCGCCAGCAGCTTGGATCCCCCCTCCTACGAGCAGTACTTC

v_call: TRBV13
d_call: -
clone_size: -
j_call: TRBJ1-6
cdr3_aa: CASSPLDSRNSPLHF
cdr3_nt: TGTGCCAGCTCACCCTTGGACAGCCGAAATTCACCCCTCCACTTT

v_call: TRBV5-1
d_call: TRBD1
clone_size: -
j_call: TRBJ1-4
cdr3_aa: CASSLRTGGNEKLFF
cdr3_nt: TGCGCCAGCAGCTTGAGGACAGGGGGCAATGAAAAACTGTTTTTT

v_call: TRBV19
d_call: TRBD2
clone_size: many
j_call: TRBJ2-3
cdr3_aa: CASSIDLRAGGNTDTQYF
cdr3_nt: TGTGCCAGTAGTATCGATCTACGAGCGGGAGGAAACACAGATACGCAGTATTTT

v_call: TRBV5-4
d_call: -
clone_size: many
j_call: TRBJ2-7
cdr3_aa: CASRGRHSYEQYF
cdr3_nt: TGTGCCAGCCGGGGAAGGCACTCCTACGAGCAGTACTTC

v_call: TRBV20-1
d_call: -
clone_size: many
j_call: TRBJ1-2
cdr3_aa: CSAPVRDNYGYTF
cdr3_nt: TGCAGTGCTCCTGTCCGGGACAACTATGGCTACACCTTC

v_call: TRBV7-9
d_call: -
clone_size: -
j_call: TRBJ1-1
cdr3_aa: CASSGEGAFF
cdr3_nt: TGTGCCAGCAGCGGTGAGGGTGCTTTCTTT

v_call: TRBV30
d_call: TRBD2
clone_size: few
j_call: TRBJ2-7
cdr3_aa: CAWSVKGSGIYEQYF
cdr3_nt: TGTGCCTGGAGTGTAAAGGGTAGCGGGATCTACGAGCAGTACTTC

v_call: TRBV29-1
d_call: TRBD2
clone_size: -
j_call: TRBJ2-7
cdr3_aa: CSVEVAGEGDEQYF
cdr3_nt: TGCAGCGTTGAGGTCGCGGGAGAGGGCGACGAGCAGTACTTC

v_call: TRBV7-2
d_call: TRBD1
clone_size: many
j_call: TRBJ1-6
cdr3_aa: CASRRGQGYSPLHF
cdr3_nt: TGTGCCAGCAGAAGAGGACAGGGGTACTCACCCCTCCACTTT

v_call: TRBV10-3
d_call: TRBD1
clone_size: few
j_call: TRBJ2-4
cdr3_aa: CASKPIQGAGGNIQYF
cdr3_nt: TGTGCCAGCAAGCCTATACAGGGGGCCGGCGGAAACATTCAGTACTTC

v_call: TRBV7-8
d_call: -
clone_size: many
j_call: TRBJ1-4
cdr3_aa: CASSFRDRNEKLFF
cdr3_nt: TGTGCCAGCAGCTTCCGGGACCGGAATGAAAAACTGTTTTTT

v_call: TRBV10-3
d_call: -
clone_size: -
j_call: TRBJ2-3
cdr3_aa: CAIRENTDTQYF
cdr3_nt: TGTGCCATCAGGGAAAACACAGATACGCAGTATTTT

v_call: TRBV7-3
d_call: -
clone_size: many
j_call: TRBJ1-2
cdr3_aa: CASSLVRNTNYGYTF
cdr3_nt: TGTGCCAGCAGCTTGGTTCGGAACACCAACTATGGCTACACCTTC

v_call: TRBV20-1
d_call: -
clone_size: many
j_call: TRBJ2-7
cdr3_aa: CSASSGGKNYEQYF
cdr3_nt: TGCAGTGCTAGTTCCGGGGGTAAAAACTACGAGCAGTACTTC

v_call: TRBV24-1
d_call: -
clone_size: -
j_call: TRBJ2-7
cdr3_aa: CATSPTGYEQYF
cdr3_nt: TGTGCCACCAGCCCGACAGGTTACGAGCAGTACTTC

v_call: TRBV6-1
d_call: -
clone_size: -
j_call: TRBJ2-1
cdr3_aa: CASSPRSGGGRNERFF
cdr3_nt: TGTGCCAGCAGTCCGCGTTCAGGGGGAGGGAGGAATGAGCGGTTCTTC

v_call: TRBV7-9
d_call: -
clone_size: many
j_call: TRBJ1-2
cdr3_aa: CASSLEVYGYTF
cdr3_nt: TGTGCCAGCAGCTTAGAAGTCTATGGCTACACCTTC

v_call: TRBV2
d_call: TRBD1
clone_size: many
j_call: TRBJ2-1
cdr3_aa: CAGSGTGVAEQFF
cdr3_nt: TGTGCCGGATCCGGGACAGGGGTGGCTGAGCAGTTCTTC

v_call: TRBV2
d_call: -
clone_size: few
j_call: TRBJ2-1
cdr3_aa: CASSEHGYNEQFF
cdr3_nt: TGTGCCAGCAGTGAACATGGTTACAATGAGCAGTTCTTC

v_call: TRBV25-1
d_call: -
clone_size: -
j_call: TRBJ2-1
cdr3_aa: CASSSDGYNEQFF
cdr3_nt: TGTGCCAGCTCCTCGGACGGCTACAATGAGCAGTTCTTC

v_call: TRBV10-3
d_call: -
clone_size: -
j_call: TRBJ1-2
cdr3_aa: CAISGMTGSNYGYTF
cdr3_nt: TGTGCCATCAGTGGGATGACAGGCAGTAACTATGGCTACACCTTC

v_call: TRBV20-1
d_call: -
clone_size: many
j_call: TRBJ2-3
cdr3_aa: CSAPPATDTQYF
cdr3_nt: TGCAGTGCTCCCCCAGCCACAGATACGCAGTATTTT

v_call: TRBV10-3
d_call: -
clone_size: -
j_call: TRBJ2-3
cdr3_aa: CAINSGGGTDTQYF
cdr3_nt: TGTGCCATCAACTCAGGGGGAGGGACGGATACGCAGTATTTT

v_call: TRBV6-5
d_call: -
clone_size: many
j_call: TRBJ1-5
cdr3_aa: CASSYRARGNQPQHF
cdr3_nt: TGTGCCAGCAGTTACAGGGCGAGGGGCAATCAGCCCCAGCATTTT

v_call: TRBV7-2
d_call: -
clone_size: many
j_call: TRBJ2-2
cdr3_aa: CASSLEATGELFF
cdr3_nt: TGTGCCAGCAGCCTAGAAGCCACCGGGGAGCTGTTTTTT

v_call: TRBV7-2
d_call: -
clone_size: -
j_call: TRBJ2-1
cdr3_aa: CASRGPMNEQFF
cdr3_nt: TGTGCCAGTAGAGGCCCAATGAATGAGCAGTTCTTC

v_call: TRBV7-7
d_call: TRBD2
clone_size: many
j_call: TRBJ2-3
cdr3_aa: CASSLVGGRADTQYF
cdr3_nt: TGTGCTAGCAGCTTAGTCGGCGGGAGGGCAGATACGCAGTATTTT

v_call: TRBV15
d_call: -
clone_size: -
j_call: TRBJ2-3
cdr3_aa: CATSRVSHTDTQYF
cdr3_nt: TGTGCCACCAGCAGAGTCTCCCACACAGATACGCAGTATTTT

v_call: TRBV2
d_call: -
clone_size: few
j_call: TRBJ1-2
cdr3_aa: CAIVTGQLNYGYTF
cdr3_nt: TGTGCCATAGTCACAGGACAGCTAAACTATGGCTACACCTTC

v_call: TRBV9
d_call: -
clone_size: many
j_call: TRBJ1-4
cdr3_aa: CASSPDSEREKLFF
cdr3_nt: TGTGCCAGCAGCCCCGACAGTGAGAGGGAAAAACTGTTTTTT

v_call: TRBV6-1
d_call: -
clone_size: -
j_call: TRBJ1-5
cdr3_aa: CASKDSLHSNQPQHF
cdr3_nt: TGTGCCAGCAAGGACAGTCTTCATAGCAATCAGCCCCAGCATTTT

v_call: TRBV15
d_call: TRBD1
clone_size: few
j_call: TRBJ1-6
cdr3_aa: CATSRGQEGSPLHF
cdr3_nt: TGTGCCACCAGCAGGGGACAGGAAGGTTCACCCCTCCACTTT

v_call: TRBV2
d_call: -
clone_size: -
j_call: TRBJ1-1
cdr3_aa: CASSEGVRPKAFF
cdr3_nt: TGTGCCAGCAGTGAAGGGGTCAGACCGAAAGCTTTCTTT

v_call: TRBV12-3/TRBV12-4
d_call: -
clone_size: many
j_call: TRBJ2-3
cdr3_aa: CASSLGDTSTDTQYF
cdr3_nt: TGTGCCAGCAGTTTAGGGGACACTAGCACAGATACGCAGTATTTT

v_call: TRBV5-6
d_call: -
clone_size: -
j_call: TRBJ1-1
cdr3_aa: CACSFLTGLTTEAFF
cdr3_nt: TGTGCCTGCAGCTTTTTAACGGGGTTGACCACTGAAGCTTTCTTT

v_call: TRBV20-1
d_call: TRBD2
clone_size: -
j_call: TRBJ2-7
cdr3_aa: CSARVGGGKYEQYF
cdr3_nt: TGCAGTGCTAGAGTCGGCGGGGGAAAGTACGAGCAGTACTTC

v_call: TRBV7-3
d_call: -
clone_size: -
j_call: TRBJ1-5
cdr3_aa: CASSLTLNQPQHF
cdr3_nt: TGTGCCAGCAGCTTAACGTTAAACCAGCCCCAGCATTTT

v_call: TRBV12-3/TRBV12-4
d_call: TRBD2
clone_size: -
j_call: TRBJ2-7
cdr3_aa: CASSLAGYYEQYF
cdr3_nt: TGTGCCAGCAGTCTAGCGGGGTACTACGAGCAGTACTTC

v_call: TRBV29-1
d_call: TRBD1
clone_size: -
j_call: TRBJ2-7
cdr3_aa: CSVVTGTAYEQYF
cdr3_nt: TGCAGCGTTGTGACAGGGACAGCCTACGAGCAGTACTTC

v_call: TRBV7-6
d_call: -
clone_size: -
j_call: TRBJ2-7
cdr3_aa: CASSEWTDSSSGEQYF
cdr3_nt: TGTGCCAGCAGCGAATGGACAGACAGTTCATCTGGGGAGCAGTACTTC